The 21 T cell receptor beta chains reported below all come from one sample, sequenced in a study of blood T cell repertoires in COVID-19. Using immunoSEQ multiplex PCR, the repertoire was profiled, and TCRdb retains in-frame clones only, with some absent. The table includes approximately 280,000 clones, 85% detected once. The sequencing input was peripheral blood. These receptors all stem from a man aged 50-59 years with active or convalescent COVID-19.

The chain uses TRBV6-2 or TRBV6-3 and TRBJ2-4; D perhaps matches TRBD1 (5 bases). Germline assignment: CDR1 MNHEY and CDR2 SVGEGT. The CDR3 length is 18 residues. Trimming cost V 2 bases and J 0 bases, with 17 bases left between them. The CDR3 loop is CASSYTRAEILAKNIQYF. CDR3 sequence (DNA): TGTGCCAGCAGTTACACCAGGGCAGAGATTCTAGCCAAAAACATTCAGTACTTC.

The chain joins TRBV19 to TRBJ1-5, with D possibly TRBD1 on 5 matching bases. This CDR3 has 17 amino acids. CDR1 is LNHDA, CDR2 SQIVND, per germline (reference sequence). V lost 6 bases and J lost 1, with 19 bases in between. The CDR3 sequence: CASRLIKAGSSNQPQHF. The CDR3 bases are TGTGCCAGTAGATTAATAAAGGCAGGGTCGAGCAATCAGCCCCAGCATTTT.

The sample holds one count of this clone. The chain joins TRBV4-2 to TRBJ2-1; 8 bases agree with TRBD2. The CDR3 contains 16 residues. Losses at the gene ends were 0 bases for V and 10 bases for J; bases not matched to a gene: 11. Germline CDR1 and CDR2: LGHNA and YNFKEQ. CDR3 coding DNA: TGTGCCAGCAGCCAAGAGGGTAGCGGGATGAGAGAAGAGCAGTTCTTC. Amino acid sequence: CASSQEGSGMREEQFF.

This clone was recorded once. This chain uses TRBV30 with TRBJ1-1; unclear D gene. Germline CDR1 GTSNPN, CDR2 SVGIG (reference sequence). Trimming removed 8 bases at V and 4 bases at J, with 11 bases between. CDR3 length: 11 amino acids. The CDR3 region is CASGVGTEAFF. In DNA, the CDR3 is TGTGCCAGCGGTGTTGGCACTGAAGCTTTCTTT.

As DNA, the CDR3 is TGCGCCAGCAGCTTGGGTCAGGGGGAGCAGTTCTTC. Protein: CASSLGQGEQFF. This chain connects TRBV5-1 to TRBJ2-1; possibly TRBD1 for D (6 bases). The V and J ends lost 0 bases and 10 bases respectively, with 8 bases between them. CDR1 SGHRS and CDR2 YFSETQ come from the germline V gene. The CDR3 runs 12 residues.

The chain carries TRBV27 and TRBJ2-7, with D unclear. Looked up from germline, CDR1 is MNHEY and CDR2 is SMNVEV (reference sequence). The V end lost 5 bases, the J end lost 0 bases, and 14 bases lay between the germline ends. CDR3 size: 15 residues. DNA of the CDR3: TGTGCCAGCAGTGTAGGCTTGAGCGACTCCTACGAGCAGTACTTC. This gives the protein CASSVGLSDSYEQYF.

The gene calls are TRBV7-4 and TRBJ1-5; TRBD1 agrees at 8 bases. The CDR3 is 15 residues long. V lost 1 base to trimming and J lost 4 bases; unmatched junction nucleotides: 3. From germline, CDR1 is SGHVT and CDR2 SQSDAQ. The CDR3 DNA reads TGTGCCAGCAGCTTAGTCAGGGGGCGTAATCAGCCCCAGCATTTT. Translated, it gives CASSLVRGRNQPQHF.

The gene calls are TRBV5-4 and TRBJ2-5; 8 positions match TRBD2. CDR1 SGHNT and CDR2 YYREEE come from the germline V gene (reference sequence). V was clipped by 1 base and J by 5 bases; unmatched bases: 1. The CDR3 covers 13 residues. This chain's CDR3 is CASSLSGGETQYF. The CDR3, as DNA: TGTGCCAGCAGCTTGTCGGGAGGGGAGACCCAGTACTTC. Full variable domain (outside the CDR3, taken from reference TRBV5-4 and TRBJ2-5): ETGVTQSPTHLIKTRGQQVTLRCSSQSGHNTVSWYQQALGQGPQFIFQYYREEENGRGNFPPRFSGLQFPNYSSELNVNALELDDSALYLCASSLSGGETQYFGPGTRLLVL.

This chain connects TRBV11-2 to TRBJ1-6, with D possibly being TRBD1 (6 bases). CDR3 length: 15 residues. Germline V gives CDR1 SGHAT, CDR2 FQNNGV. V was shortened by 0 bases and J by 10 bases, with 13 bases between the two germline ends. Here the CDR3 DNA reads TGTGCCAGCAGCTTAGAATCGGGACAAAGGTCACCCCTCCACTTT. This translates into CASSLESGQRSPLHF.

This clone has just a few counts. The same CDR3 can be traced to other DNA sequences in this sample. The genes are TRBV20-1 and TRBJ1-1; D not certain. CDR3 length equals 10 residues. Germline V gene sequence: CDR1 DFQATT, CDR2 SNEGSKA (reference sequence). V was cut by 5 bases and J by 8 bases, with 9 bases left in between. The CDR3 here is CSARVAEAFF. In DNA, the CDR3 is TGCAGTGCTCGGGTCGCCGAAGCTTTCTTT.

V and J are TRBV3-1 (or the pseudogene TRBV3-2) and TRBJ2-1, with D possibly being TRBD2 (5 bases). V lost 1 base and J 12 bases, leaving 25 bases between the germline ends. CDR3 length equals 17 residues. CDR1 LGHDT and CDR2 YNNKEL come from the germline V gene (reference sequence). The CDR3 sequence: CASSQGSGSAGLVRQFF. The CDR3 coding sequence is TGTGCCAGCAGCCAAGGCTCCGGGTCGGCGGGCCTCGTAAGGCAGTTCTTC.

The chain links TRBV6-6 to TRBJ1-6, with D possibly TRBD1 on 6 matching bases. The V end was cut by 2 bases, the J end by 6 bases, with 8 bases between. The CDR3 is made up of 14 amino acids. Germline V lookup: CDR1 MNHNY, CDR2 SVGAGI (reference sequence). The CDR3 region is CASSYGQINSPLHF. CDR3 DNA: TGTGCCAGCAGTTACGGACAGATTAATTCACCCCTCCACTTT.

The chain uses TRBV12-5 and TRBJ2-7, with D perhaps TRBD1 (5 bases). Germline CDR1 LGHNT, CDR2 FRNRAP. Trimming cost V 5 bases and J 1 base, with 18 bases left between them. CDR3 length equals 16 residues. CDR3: CASGVNPGHRSYEQYF. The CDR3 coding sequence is TGTGCTAGTGGTGTAAATCCAGGGCATAGGTCCTACGAGCAGTACTTC.

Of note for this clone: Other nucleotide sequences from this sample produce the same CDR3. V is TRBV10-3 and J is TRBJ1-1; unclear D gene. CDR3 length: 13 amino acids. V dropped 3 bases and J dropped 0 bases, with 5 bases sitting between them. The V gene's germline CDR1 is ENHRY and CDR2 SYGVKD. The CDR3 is CAISDGVNTEAFF. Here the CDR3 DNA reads TGTGCCATCAGTGACGGAGTGAACACTGAAGCTTTCTTT.

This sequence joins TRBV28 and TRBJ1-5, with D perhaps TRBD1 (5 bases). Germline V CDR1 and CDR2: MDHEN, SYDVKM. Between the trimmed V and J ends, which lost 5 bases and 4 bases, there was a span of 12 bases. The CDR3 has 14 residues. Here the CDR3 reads CASSRSTVNQPQHF. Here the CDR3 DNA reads TGTGCCAGCAGTCGGTCGACAGTGAATCAGCCCCAGCATTTT.

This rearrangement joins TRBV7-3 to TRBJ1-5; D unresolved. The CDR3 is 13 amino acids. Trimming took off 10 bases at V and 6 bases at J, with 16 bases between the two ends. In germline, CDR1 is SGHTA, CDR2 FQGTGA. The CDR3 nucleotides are TGTGCCACGTTATTATGTAGAGGTCAGCCCCAGCATTTT. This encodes CATLLCRGQPQHF.

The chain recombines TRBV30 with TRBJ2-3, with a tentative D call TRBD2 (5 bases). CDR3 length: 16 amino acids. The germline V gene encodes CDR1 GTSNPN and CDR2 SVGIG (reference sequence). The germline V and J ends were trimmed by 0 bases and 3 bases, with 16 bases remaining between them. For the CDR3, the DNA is TGTGCCTGGAGTGTGGAAGCGGACCCAAGGACAGATACGCAGTATTTT. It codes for CAWSVEADPRTDTQYF.

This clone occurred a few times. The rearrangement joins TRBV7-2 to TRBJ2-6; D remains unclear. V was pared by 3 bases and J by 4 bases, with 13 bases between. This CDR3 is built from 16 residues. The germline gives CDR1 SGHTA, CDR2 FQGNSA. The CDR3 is CASSLGRRKGANVLTF. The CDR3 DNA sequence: TGTGCCAGCAGCTTGGGCAGACGAAAAGGGGCCAACGTCCTGACTTTC.

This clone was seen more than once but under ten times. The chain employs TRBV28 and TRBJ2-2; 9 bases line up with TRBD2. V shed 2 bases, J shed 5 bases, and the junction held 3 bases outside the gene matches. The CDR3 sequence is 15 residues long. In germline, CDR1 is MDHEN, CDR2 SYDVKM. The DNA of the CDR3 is TGTGCCAGCAGTTTAGCGGGAGGGCGAACCGGGGAGCTGTTTTTT. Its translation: CASSLAGGRTGELFF.

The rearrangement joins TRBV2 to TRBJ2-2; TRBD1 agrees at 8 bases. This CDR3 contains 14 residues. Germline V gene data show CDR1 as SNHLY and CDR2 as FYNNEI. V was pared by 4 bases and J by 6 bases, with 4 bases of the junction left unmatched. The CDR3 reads CASSATTGAGELFF. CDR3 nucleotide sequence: TGTGCCAGCAGTGCTACGACAGGGGCCGGGGAGCTGTTTTTT.

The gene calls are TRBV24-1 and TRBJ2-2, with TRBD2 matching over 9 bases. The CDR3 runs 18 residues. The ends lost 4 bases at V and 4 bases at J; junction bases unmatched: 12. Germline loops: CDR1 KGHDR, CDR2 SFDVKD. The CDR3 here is CATSERAGRGGGTGELFF. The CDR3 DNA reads TGTGCCACCAGTGAACGAGCGGGACGCGGGGGGGGCACCGGGGAGCTGTTTTTT.